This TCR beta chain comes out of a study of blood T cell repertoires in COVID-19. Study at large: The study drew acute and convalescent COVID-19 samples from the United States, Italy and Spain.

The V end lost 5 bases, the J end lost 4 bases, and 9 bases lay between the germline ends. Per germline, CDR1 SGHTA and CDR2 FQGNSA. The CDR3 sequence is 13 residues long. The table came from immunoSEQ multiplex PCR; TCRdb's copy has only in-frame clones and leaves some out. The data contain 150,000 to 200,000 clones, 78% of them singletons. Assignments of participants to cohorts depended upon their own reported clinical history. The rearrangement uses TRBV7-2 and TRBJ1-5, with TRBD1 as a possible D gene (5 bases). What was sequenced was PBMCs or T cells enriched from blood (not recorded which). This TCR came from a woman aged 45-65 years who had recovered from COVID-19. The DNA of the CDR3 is TGTGCCAGCAGCAAGACAGAGAATCAGCCCCAGCATTTT. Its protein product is CASSKTENQPQHF.